These 7 T cell receptor beta chains came from one sample sequenced in a study of T cell responses to AZD1222 COVID-19 vaccine. Method: immunoSEQ multiplex PCR; TCRdb's copy keeps in-frame clones and lacks some. The sample gives 95,000 to 100,000 clones, about nine tenths of which show up once; roughly 1.4% is in the top ten. Specimen: peripheral blood, collected on day 0 of AZD1222 vaccination. The receptors stem from an adult in good health.

The V gene is TRBV28, the J gene TRBJ2-3; 7 bases match TRBD2. The ends lost 5 bases at V and 0 bases at J; junction bases unmatched: 11. Germline V gene sequence: CDR1 MDHEN, CDR2 SYDVKM. The CDR3 sequence is 17 residues long. The CDR3 DNA sequence: TGTGCCAGCAGTGTAGGGGTGGGAGGGACTAGCACAGATACGCAGTATTTT. It translates to CASSVGVGGTSTDTQYF.

This chain connects TRBV2 to TRBJ1-1; tentatively, D is TRBD1 (6 bases). Germline lookup yields CDR1 SNHLY and CDR2 FYNNEI. The CDR3 runs to 14 residues. Trimming shortened V by 4 bases and J by 0 bases, and 9 bases separated the two germline ends. The CDR3 here is CASSGQGMNTEAFF. In nucleotides, the CDR3 is TGTGCCAGCAGTGGGCAGGGGATGAACACTGAAGCTTTCTTT.

The J gene is TRBJ1-1, the V gene TRBV21-1; the DNA was not compared with TRBD1, the D call given in the table. TRBV21-1 is a known pseudogene. The CDR3 has 16 amino acids. The CDR3 loop reads CASSKGARSENTEAFF. CDR3 nucleotides: TGTGCCAGCAGCAAAGGGGCGAGATCGGAGAACACTGAAGCTTTCTTT.

The rearrangement joins TRBV28 to TRBJ1-1; D call uncertain. CDR3 length: 12 amino acids. Germline V gives CDR1 MDHEN, CDR2 SYDVKM. V shed 0 bases and J shed 3 bases, with 2 bases lying between them. The CDR3 DNA is TGTGCCAGCAGTTTATGGGACACTGAAGCTTTCTTT. It translates to CASSLWDTEAFF.

The V and J genes are TRBV5-1 and TRBJ2-1; possible D gene TRBD2, 6 bases. Trimming left V 2 bases short and J 4 bases short, with 10 bases between. The CDR3 is 14 residues long. Germline loops: CDR1 SGHRS, CDR2 YFSETQ. CDR3 sequence: CASSFGGTYNEQFF. The CDR3 nucleotides read TGCGCCAGCAGCTTCGGGGGAACTTACAATGAGCAGTTCTTC.

The rearrangement uses TRBV6-5 and TRBJ1-1; 7 bases match TRBD1. The CDR3 is 14 amino acids. The V gene end was trimmed by 6 bases and the J gene end by 3 bases; junction bases not matched to a gene: 7. Germline lookup yields CDR1 MNHEY and CDR2 SVGAGI. The CDR3 DNA follows: TGTGCCAGCAGCAAACAGGGGCGGGACACTGAAGCTTTCTTT. Its protein product is CASSKQGRDTEAFF.

J is TRBJ2-7 and V is TRBV3-1 (or the pseudogene TRBV3-2), with D unresolved. The ends were cut back, 1 base at V and 5 bases at J, with 12 bases in the middle. Germline CDR1 and CDR2: LGHDT and YNNKEL (reference sequence). This CDR3 contains 14 residues. The CDR3 DNA sequence: TGTGCCAGCAGCCAAGGGCCATCAAGGGACGAGCAGTACTTC. Translating gives CASSQGPSRDEQYF.